This T cell receptor (beta chain) was sequenced during a study of T-cell memory formation after mild COVID-19. Across the study: Largely, TCR clusters stayed within a single donor.

Remarks on this clonotype: The antigen is undetermined.

General study findings and limits: CM and EM subsets held most contracting CD4+ clones; EMRA held CD8+ ones. Researchers found some responding clones in pre-infection memory, a sign that cross-reactive memory joined.

MiXCR, applied by TCRdb to the 5' RACE reads, yields one record per CDR3 protein. The sample holds 500,000 to 600,000 distinct CDR3 sequences, 18% seen once. CDR3 length: 15 amino acids. V dropped 2 bases and J dropped 4 bases, with 14 bases sitting between them. CDR1 is SEHNR and CDR2 is FQNEAQ in the germline V gene (reference sequence). What was sequenced was PBMCs or a T cell subset sorted from them (not recorded which). This chain connects TRBV7-9 to TRBJ2-5; TRBD1 might be the D (5 bases). The sequence derives from an adult woman who had mild COVID-19 (a few samples of this study predate the infection). Cell type and time point are not known. The CDR3 DNA is TGTGCCAGCAGCTTACGGGTCGGTAGGGGAGAGACCCAGTACTTC. Translated: CASSLRVGRGETQYF.